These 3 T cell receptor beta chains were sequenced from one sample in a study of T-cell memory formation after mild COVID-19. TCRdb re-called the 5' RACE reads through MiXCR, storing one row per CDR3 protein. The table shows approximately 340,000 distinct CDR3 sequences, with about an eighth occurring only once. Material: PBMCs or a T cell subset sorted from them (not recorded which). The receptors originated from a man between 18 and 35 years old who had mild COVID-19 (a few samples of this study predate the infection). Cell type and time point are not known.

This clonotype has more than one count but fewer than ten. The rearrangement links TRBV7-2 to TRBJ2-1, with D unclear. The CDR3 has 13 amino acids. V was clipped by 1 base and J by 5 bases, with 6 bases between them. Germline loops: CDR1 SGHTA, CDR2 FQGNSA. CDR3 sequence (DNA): TGTGCCAGCAGCTTAGAGCCGGACAATGAGCAGTTCTTC. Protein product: CASSLEPDNEQFF.

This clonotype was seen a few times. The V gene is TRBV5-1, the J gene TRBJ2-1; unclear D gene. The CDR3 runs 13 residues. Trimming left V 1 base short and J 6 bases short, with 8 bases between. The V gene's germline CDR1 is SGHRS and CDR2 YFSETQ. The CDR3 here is CASSLRQINEQFF. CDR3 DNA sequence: TGCGCCAGCAGCTTGAGGCAGATCAATGAGCAGTTCTTC.

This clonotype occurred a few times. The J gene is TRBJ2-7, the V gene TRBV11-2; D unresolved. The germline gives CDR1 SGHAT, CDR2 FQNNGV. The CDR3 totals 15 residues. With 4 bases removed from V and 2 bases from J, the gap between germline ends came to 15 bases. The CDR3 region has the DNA TGTGCCAGCAGCTCCTCCGCCGGACGGCCCTACGAGCAGTACTTC. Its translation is CASSSSAGRPYEQYF.